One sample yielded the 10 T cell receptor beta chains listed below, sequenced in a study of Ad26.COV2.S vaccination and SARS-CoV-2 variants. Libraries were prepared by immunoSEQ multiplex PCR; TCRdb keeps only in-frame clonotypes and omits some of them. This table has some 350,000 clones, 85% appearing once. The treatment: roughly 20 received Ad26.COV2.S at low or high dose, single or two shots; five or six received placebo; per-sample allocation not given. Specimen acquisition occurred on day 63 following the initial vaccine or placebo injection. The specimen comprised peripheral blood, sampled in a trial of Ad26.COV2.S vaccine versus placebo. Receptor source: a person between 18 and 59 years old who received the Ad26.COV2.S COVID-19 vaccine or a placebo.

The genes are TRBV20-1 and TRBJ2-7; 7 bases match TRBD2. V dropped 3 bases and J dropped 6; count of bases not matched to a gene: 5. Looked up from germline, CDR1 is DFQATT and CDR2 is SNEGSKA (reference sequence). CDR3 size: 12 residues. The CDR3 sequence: CSASRGVGEQYF. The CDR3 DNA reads TGCAGTGCTAGTCGGGGGGTCGGCGAGCAGTACTTC.

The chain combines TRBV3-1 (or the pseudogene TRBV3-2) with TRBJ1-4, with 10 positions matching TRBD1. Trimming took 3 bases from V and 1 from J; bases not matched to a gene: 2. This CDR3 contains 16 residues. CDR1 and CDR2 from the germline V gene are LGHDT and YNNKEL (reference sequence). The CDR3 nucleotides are TGTGCCAGCAGCCACCGGGACAGGGGAACTAATGAAAAACTGTTTTTT. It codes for CASSHRDRGTNEKLFF.

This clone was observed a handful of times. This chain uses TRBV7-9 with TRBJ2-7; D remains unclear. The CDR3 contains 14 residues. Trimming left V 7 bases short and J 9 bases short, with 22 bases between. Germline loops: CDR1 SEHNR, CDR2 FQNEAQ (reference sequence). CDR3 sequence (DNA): TGTGCCAGCACCCCGGCCCCGGCAGATCGAGGGCAGTACTTC. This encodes CASTPAPADRGQYF.

CDR3 loop: CASSPALTGRANTEAFF. In DNA form, the CDR3 reads TGTGCCAGCAGTCCTGCACTGACAGGGCGCGCGAACACTGAAGCTTTCTTT. The chain carries TRBV28 and TRBJ1-1; 7 bases line up with TRBD1. J lost 1 base, V lost 5 bases, and 13 bases had no gene match. The germline V gene encodes CDR1 MDHEN and CDR2 SYDVKM. The CDR3 loop spans 17 amino acids.

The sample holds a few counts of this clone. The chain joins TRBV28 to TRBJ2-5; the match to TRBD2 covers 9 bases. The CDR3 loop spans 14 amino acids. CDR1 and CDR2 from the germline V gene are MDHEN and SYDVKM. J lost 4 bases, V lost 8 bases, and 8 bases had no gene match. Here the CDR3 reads CASQGGRAVETQYF. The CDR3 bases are TGTGCCAGCCAGGGCGGGAGGGCCGTAGAGACCCAGTACTTC.

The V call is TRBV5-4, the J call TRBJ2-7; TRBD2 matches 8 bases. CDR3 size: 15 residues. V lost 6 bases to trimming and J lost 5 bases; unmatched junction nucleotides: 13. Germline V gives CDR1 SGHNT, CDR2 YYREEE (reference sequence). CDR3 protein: CASNRGLAGANEQYF. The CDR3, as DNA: TGTGCCAGCAACCGGGGGCTAGCGGGCGCTAACGAGCAGTACTTC.

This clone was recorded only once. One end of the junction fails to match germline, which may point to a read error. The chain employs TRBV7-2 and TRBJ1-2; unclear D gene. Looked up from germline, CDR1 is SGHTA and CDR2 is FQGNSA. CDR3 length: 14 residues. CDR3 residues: CASTLSPSGQGYTF. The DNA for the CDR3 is TGTGCCAGCACCTTAAGCCCCTCGGGCCAAGGCTACACCTTC.

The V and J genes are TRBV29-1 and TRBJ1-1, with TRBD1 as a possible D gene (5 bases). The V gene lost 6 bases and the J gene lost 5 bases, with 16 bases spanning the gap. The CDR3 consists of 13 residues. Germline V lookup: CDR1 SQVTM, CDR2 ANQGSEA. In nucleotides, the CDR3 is TGCAGCGTCTCGACAAGGGGCGGAACTGAAGCTTTCTTT. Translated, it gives CSVSTRGGTEAFF.

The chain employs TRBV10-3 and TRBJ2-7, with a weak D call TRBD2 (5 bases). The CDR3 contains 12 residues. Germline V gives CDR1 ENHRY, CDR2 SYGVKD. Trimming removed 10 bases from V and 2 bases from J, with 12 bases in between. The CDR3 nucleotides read TGTGCCACCGGACGGGAAACCTACGAGCAGTACTTC. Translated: CATGRETYEQYF.

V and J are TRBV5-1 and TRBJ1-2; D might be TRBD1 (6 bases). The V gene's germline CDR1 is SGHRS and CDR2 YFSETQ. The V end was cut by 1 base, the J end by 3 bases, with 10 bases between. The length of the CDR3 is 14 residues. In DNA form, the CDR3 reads TGCGCCAGCAGCTTGCCCGGGGGCGACTATGGCTACACCTTC. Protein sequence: CASSLPGGDYGYTF.